The 23 T cell receptor beta chains below come from one sample, sequenced in a study of CD8 T cells in Susac syndrome. Reverse transcription of about 0.5 to 1 ug RNA was carried out with random hexamers. MiXCR, run by TCRdb on the immunoSEQ multiplex PCR reads, gives a single entry per CDR3 protein. The sample lists about 76,000 distinct CDR3 sequences, 93% occurring once. The sequenced material came from CD8+ T cells from PBMCs. The receptors here all came from a human donor with Susac syndrome.

The gene calls are TRBV11-2 and TRBJ2-1, with unresolved D. CDR3 length: 15 residues. Between the trimmed V and J ends, which lost 5 bases and 4 bases, there was a span of 15 bases. Germline V gives CDR1 SGHAT, CDR2 FQNNGV. The CDR3 DNA sequence: TGTGCCAGCAGCGCTCGGTTCGCAACATACAATGAGCAGTTCTTC. It yields the protein CASSARFATYNEQFF.

The chain is built from TRBV20-1 and TRBJ2-2; 10 nucleotides align to TRBD1. CDR3 length equals 14 residues. V dropped 3 bases and J dropped 4; count of bases not matched to a gene: 2. Germline loops: CDR1 DFQATT, CDR2 SNEGSKA (reference sequence). The CDR3 region is CSARTGGRTGELFF. The CDR3 nucleotides are TGCAGTGCTAGGACAGGGGGCCGCACCGGGGAGCTGTTTTTT.

The V and J genes are TRBV19 and TRBJ2-7, with D perhaps matching TRBD1 (6 bases). The V gene lost 4 bases and the J gene lost 2 bases, with 15 bases spanning the gap. This CDR3 has 15 residues. Germline CDR1 is LNHDA and CDR2 is SQIVND (reference sequence). The CDR3 sequence is CASSSQGTRTYEQYF. In DNA, the CDR3 is TGTGCCAGTAGTAGCCAGGGGACGAGGACCTACGAGCAGTACTTC.

The V gene is TRBV20-1, the J gene TRBJ2-5; 7 positions match TRBD1. With V trimmed by 5 bases and J by 0 bases, 9 bases remained unmatched. Per the germline V gene, CDR1 is DFQATT and CDR2 is SNEGSKA (reference sequence). This CDR3 has 15 amino acids. This CDR3 is CSAYRDSHYQETQYF. The DNA for the CDR3 is TGCAGTGCTTACCGGGACAGCCACTACCAAGAGACCCAGTACTTC.

The chain has TRBV11-2 and TRBJ2-5; TRBD2 might be the D (6 bases). The germline V gene has CDR1 SGHAT and CDR2 FQNNGV. V gave up 8 bases and J gave up 0 bases, with 10 bases separating them. This CDR3 spans 13 amino acids. CDR3 in amino acids: CASRGTDQETQYF. The DNA of the CDR3 is TGTGCCAGCCGGGGGACTGACCAAGAGACCCAGTACTTC. Complete variable domain (other parts from reference TRBV11-2 and TRBJ2-5): EAGVAQSPRYKIIEKRQSVAFWCNPISGHATLYWYQQILGQGPKLLIQFQNNGVVDDSQLPKDRFSAERLKGVDSTLKIQPAKLEDSAVYLCASRGTDQETQYFGPGTRLLVL.

The rearrangement uses TRBV27 and TRBJ2-7; weak D call: TRBD2 (6 bases). Trimming took 4 bases from V and 3 from J, leaving 13 bases between them. The CDR3 sequence is 14 residues long. CDR1 is MNHEY and CDR2 is SMNVEV in the germline V gene (reference sequence). The CDR3 DNA reads TGTGCCAGCAGTTCGAGTGCGGGATACTACGAGCAGTACTTC. This codes for CASSSSAGYYEQYF.

This sequence joins TRBV12-3 or TRBV12-4 and TRBJ2-2; the match to TRBD2 covers 9 bases. V lost 7 bases and J lost 4; bases outside the gene matches: 10. This CDR3 is 16 amino acids long. The CDR3 coding sequence is TGTGCCAGCAACCGGCGGGGGGGCATCAGCACCGGGGAGCTGTTTTTT. Protein product: CASNRRGGISTGELFF.

J is TRBJ2-7 and V is TRBV7-8, with unresolved D. The germline CDR1 and CDR2 sequences are SGHVS and FQNEAQ. The length of the CDR3 is 13 residues. The ends were cut back, 5 bases at V and 2 bases at J, with 10 bases in the middle. The CDR3 protein is CASSNARAYEQYF. CDR3 DNA: TGTGCCAGCAGCAATGCACGCGCCTACGAGCAGTACTTC.

The rearrangement joins TRBV18 to TRBJ2-7; the D gene is possibly TRBD1 (6 bases). CDR1 is KGHSH and CDR2 is LQKENI in the germline V gene. Trimming took off 6 bases at V and 4 bases at J, with 19 bases between the two ends. The CDR3 is 15 residues long. Here the CDR3 DNA reads TGTGCCAGCTCTAGAGGACAGAGAGGGGCTTACGAGCAGTACTTC. Its protein is CASSRGQRGAYEQYF.

The chain combines TRBV4-3 with TRBJ1-2; 9 bases are shared with TRBD1. The germline gives CDR1 LGHNA, CDR2 YSLEER. There are 16 residues in the CDR3. Trimming cost V 0 bases and J 2 bases; bases outside gene matches: 4. This CDR3 is CASSQEGQGGNYGYTF. The CDR3 coding sequence is TGCGCCAGCAGCCAAGAGGGACAGGGAGGGAACTATGGCTACACCTTC.

The gene calls are TRBV7-9 and TRBJ2-1, with D perhaps TRBD2 (5 bases). V dropped 4 bases and J dropped 5 bases, with 15 bases sitting between them. CDR3 length equals 15 residues. The germline V gene has CDR1 SEHNR and CDR2 FQNEAQ (reference sequence). CDR3 loop: CASSSRQRRNNEQFF. CDR3 bases: TGTGCCAGCAGCTCCCGCCAGCGGAGGAACAATGAGCAGTTCTTC.

The rearrangement uses TRBV6-1 and TRBJ1-5; TRBD1 matches 8 bases. There are 14 residues in the CDR3. Germline trimming cut 5 bases from V and 4 bases from J; bases unmatched to any gene: 4. The germline V gene has CDR1 MNHNS and CDR2 SASEGT. CDR3 in amino acids: CASSPGGWNQPQHF. The CDR3 bases are TGTGCCAGCAGTCCAGGGGGCTGGAATCAGCCCCAGCATTTT.

This chain uses TRBV3-1 with TRBJ1-1; TRBD1 might be the D (5 bases). Germline loops: CDR1 LGHDT, CDR2 YNNKEL (reference sequence). The germline V and J ends were trimmed by 1 base and 4 bases, with 7 bases remaining between them. The CDR3 covers 13 residues. In DNA, the CDR3 is TGTGCCAGCAGCCAAGGTACAGGCACTGAAGCTTTCTTT. Its translation is CASSQGTGTEAFF.

The chain combines TRBV15 with TRBJ1-3; unclear D gene. This CDR3 has 15 residues. Trimming stripped 0 bases from V and 0 bases from J, with 6 bases between. Germline CDR1 reads LNHNV; CDR2 reads YYDKDF (reference sequence). CDR3 coding DNA: TGTGCCACCAGCAGAGATCTCTCCTCTGGAAACACCATATATTTT. Amino acid sequence: CATSRDLSSGNTIYF.

The CDR3 nucleotides are TGTGCCAGCAGCCGATCTTTAGAACTGGCGCGGGCTGAAGCTTTCTTT. It is translated as CASSRSLELARAEAFF. This rearrangement joins TRBV4-2 to TRBJ1-1; D is ambiguous. The CDR3 extends over 16 amino acids. CDR1 LGHNA and CDR2 YNFKEQ come from the germline V gene. V was trimmed by 4 bases and J by 6 bases, leaving 21 bases between them.

The chain has TRBV29-1 and TRBJ2-5; 8 bases are a match to TRBD2. Germline V gene lookup returns CDR1 SQVTM and CDR2 ANQGSEA. This CDR3 spans 15 amino acids. The J segment lost 2 bases and the V segment lost 1 base, leaving 6 bases of the junction unmatched. The CDR3, as DNA: TGCAGCGTTGAAGTGGCGGGGGGAGGGCAAGAGACCCAGTACTTC. Translation gives CSVEVAGGGQETQYF.

V usage is TRBV20-1 and J usage is TRBJ2-1, with 10 bases that match TRBD2. Unmatched junction bases numbered 4, after V lost 6 bases and J lost 5 bases. The CDR3 totals 13 residues. Germline CDR1 and CDR2: DFQATT and SNEGSKA (reference sequence). The CDR3 DNA sequence: TGCAGTGCCTTAGCGGGGGGAGACAATGAGCAGTTCTTC. Translating gives CSALAGGDNEQFF.

The V and J genes are TRBV7-9 and TRBJ2-1, with 10 bases matching TRBD1. This CDR3 contains 17 residues. Germline CDR1 reads SEHNR; CDR2 reads FQNEAQ (reference sequence). Trimming took 5 bases from V and 1 from J; bases not matched to a gene: 8. The CDR3 bases are TGTGCCAGCAGCCCAACCCGGGACAGGGGTTCCTACAATGAGCAGTTCTTC. Amino acids: CASSPTRDRGSYNEQFF.

The chain has TRBV29-1 and TRBJ1-2; D ambiguous. CDR3 length equals 14 residues. The V gene's germline CDR1 is SQVTM and CDR2 ANQGSEA. Trimming took 4 bases from V and 2 from J, leaving 14 bases between them. CDR3 bases: TGCAGCGTTGGGAGGGTCTTGGCGAACTATGGCTACACCTTC. Encoded protein: CSVGRVLANYGYTF.

The V call is TRBV9, the J call TRBJ2-1; maybe TRBD2 (7 bases). V was shortened by 4 bases and J by 6 bases, with 14 bases between the two germline ends. The CDR3 sequence is 14 residues long. Germline assignment: CDR1 SGDLS and CDR2 YYNGEE. This CDR3 reads CASSRAGASNEQFF. DNA of the CDR3: TGTGCCAGCAGCCGGGCGGGGGCCTCCAATGAGCAGTTCTTC. The full variable domain, its missing parts supplied by reference TRBV9 and TRBJ2-1, is DSGVTQTPKHLITATGQRVTLRCSPRSGDLSVYWYQQSLDQGLQFLIQYYNGEERAKGNILERFSAQQFPDLHSELNLSSLELGDSALYFCASSRAGASNEQFFGPGTRLTVL.

This chain connects TRBV5-8 to TRBJ2-7; the D gene could be TRBD1 or TRBD2 (5 bases each). The CDR3 extends over 13 amino acids. From germline, CDR1 is SGHTS and CDR2 YDEGEE. Trimming pared 3 bases from V and 4 bases from J, leaving 11 bases between. Here the CDR3 reads CASSWDLTYEQYF. The CDR3 DNA reads as TGTGCCAGCAGCTGGGACCTAACTTACGAGCAGTACTTC.

The V gene is TRBV20-1, the J gene TRBJ2-7; the match to TRBD2 covers 7 bases. V was clipped by 0 bases and J by 2 bases; unmatched bases: 4. CDR1 and CDR2 from the germline V gene are DFQATT and SNEGSKA (reference sequence). The CDR3 runs to 14 residues. For the CDR3, the DNA is TGCAGTGCTAGAGAAGCGGGATGGACCTACGAGCAGTACTTC. Protein: CSAREAGWTYEQYF.

The V and J genes are TRBV6-4 and TRBJ2-3; TRBD1 matches at 11 bases. Germline V CDR1 and CDR2: MRHNA, SNTAGT. Losses at the gene ends were 5 bases for V and 3 bases for J; bases not matched to a gene: 4. The CDR3 loop spans 15 amino acids. CDR3 sequence: CASSRTGGETDTQYF. Written as DNA, the CDR3 is TGTGCCAGCAGTCGGACAGGGGGCGAGACAGATACGCAGTATTTT.